Listed below are T cell receptor beta chains from one sample, sequenced in a study of T cells in localized non-small cell lung cancer. The data were produced by immunoSEQ multiplex PCR, yet TCRdb's version contains in-frame clones alone and is incomplete. The sample lists 15,000 to 25,000 clones, about 91% occurring once. The sample here was peripheral blood, taken before any cancer treatment. The receptors originated from a man aged 35 to 70 with stage I lung adenocarcinoma. Both conserved end residues are trimmed from each CDR3.

v_call cdr3_length cdr3_aa
TRBV5-1 13 ASSSGLAGFNEQF
TRBV18 13 ASSQNGEANEKLF
TRBV29-1 12 SVALGGSTDTQY
TRBV5-1 11 ASARDFSYGYT
TRBV5-4 10 ASSLEGYGYT
TRBV19 13 ASTGVVYGNQPQH
TRBV6-5 11 ASSYSDFYEQY
TRBV6-5 12 ASTRPAGNQPQH
TRBV15 12 ATSRGREDTEAF
TRBV7-2 11 ASSLSGSQEAF
TRBV6-1 13 ASSEASRGRFGYT
TRBV27 11 ASSLDREETQY
TRBV7-8 14 ASSLEGQPVHQPQH
TRBV5-8 12 ASSLNSLNTEAF
TRBV30 11 AWSSGHNYEQY
TRBV7-8 13 ASSLEGGQNYEQY
TRBV7-2 13 ASSLFRDFTDTQY
TRBV7-2 11 ASSFEANEKLF
TRBV18 13 ASSQRTGRNTEAF
TRBV27 11 ASSSRRTDTQY
TRBV11-2 16 ASSLTGSGLKGAGELF
TRBV30 10 AWTAGADTQY
TRBV4-2 14 ASSRLGSGGVAGYT
TRBV2 14 ASSDRRLAGTGELF
TRBV5-8 12 ASSLGVSDQPQH
TRBV21-1 13 ASNSRRDRDSPLH
TRBV7-9 11 ASSLQGGSEQY
TRBV18 11 ASSTSGRAGLY
TRBV11-2 15 ASSLGAGAAGQETQY
TRBV27 13 ASSLSVGVNTEAF
TRBV29-1 11 SVIYSSYNEQF
TRBV14 13 ASSDWTGVQETQY
TRBV5-1 14 ASSPRVGGQMYEQY
TRBV5-3 12 AREAAWEEGTQY
TRBV11-2 13 ASSLSQTGVDEQF
TRBV13 13 ASSKVGTSADTQY
TRBV7-6 13 ASSLGAGPSYEQY
TRBV7-9 15 ASSQPPGTSSYNEQF
TRBV28 11 ASSPPTAYEQY
TRBV18 11 ASSPEVRDEQY
TRBV19 12 ASSIGQRLGIQY
TRBV19 15 ASSIDSSLSPYNEQF
TRBV10-1 14 ASSRTGGGKTGELF
TRBV7-2 12 ASSSGEVTDTQY
TRBV6-1 12 ASSSPGADYGYT
TRBV19 11 ASSIRTGEEAF
TRBV5-1 13 ASSNFGQQHNEQF